This TCR beta chain was found in a study of cytomegalovirus exposure and HLA in healthy donors. On the study more broadly: Approximately 77 million unique TCRs from HLA-typed donors were held in an early release of data. Study results and caveats: A later analysis reported that several of the most significant clusters appeared to be linked to common viral pathogens, among them Epstein-Barr virus. The availability of immune exposure information extended only to CMV serostatus. Analysis was carried out at a later point, and it linked a missense DCLRE1C variant to TCR beta V- and J-gene trimming.

Germline CDR1 is KGHSH and CDR2 is LQKENI. This CDR3 has 14 amino acids. Trimming took off 3 bases at V and 6 bases at J, with 14 bases between the two ends. A word on this clone: Its antigen is still unknown.

The PCR employed 60 Vbeta primers together with 13 Jbeta primers. Some clones are missing from TCRdb's copy, which holds only in-frame ones; the method was immunoSEQ multiplex PCR. The sample carries approximately 150,000 clones, about four fifths recorded once. This chain joins TRBV18 and TRBJ1-1; the D is unclear. This sequence was found in a man between 35 and 55 years old in good health and CMV-seronegative. The sample comprised PBMCs. This CDR3 is CASSPNERGPEAFF. DNA for the CDR3: TGTGCCAGCTCACCGAACGAACGCGGCCCTGAAGCTTTCTTT.